The 6 T cell receptor beta chains reported below all come from one sample, sequenced in a study of T cells in narcolepsy. Assay used: immunoSEQ multiplex PCR; TCRdb lists only in-frame clones, some missing. This table has tens of thousands of clones, more than 70% appearing once. The sample consisted of CD45RA- memory CD4+ T cells from PBMCs. All receptors come from a human donor with narcolepsy.

This clone was observed once. V gene TRBV9 combines with J gene TRBJ2-3; D not resolved. The CDR3 contains 12 residues. V lost 0 bases, J lost 6 bases, and 5 bases lay in between. CDR1 is SGDLS, CDR2 YYNGEE, per germline. The CDR3 DNA sequence: TGTGCCAGCAGCGTAGCGGTGGATACGCAGTATTTT. Amino acid sequence: CASSVAVDTQYF.

The rearrangement links TRBV25-1 to TRBJ2-1; no reliable D call. Germline CDR1 and CDR2: MGHDK and SYGVNS. The CDR3 totals 11 residues. This CDR3 reads CALSSGHEQFF. CDR3 nucleotide sequence: TGTGCGCTCTCCTCTGGCCATGAGCAGTTCTTC.

CDR3 protein: CASSLAGGTSLTMSLFF. Written as DNA, the CDR3 is TGTGCCAGCTCCCTTGCCGGCGGGACTAGCCTTACAATGAGCTTATTCTTC. The chain has TRBV18 and TRBJ2-1; 9 bases fit TRBD2. In germline, CDR1 is KGHSH, CDR2 LQKENI. CDR3 size: 17 residues. V trimming: 6 bases; J trimming: 16 bases; junction bases outside the gene matches: 25.

The chain links TRBV19 to TRBJ1-2; possibly TRBD1 for D (5 bases). Looked up from germline, CDR1 is LNHDA and CDR2 is SQIVND (reference sequence). V was shortened by 9 bases and J by 6 bases, with 17 bases between the two germline ends. The CDR3 covers 13 residues. The CDR3 DNA follows: TGTGCCAGCCGGCAAGTCGTGGGGGATGGCTACACCTTC. It codes for CASRQVVGDGYTF.

V gene TRBV30 combines with J gene TRBJ1-5; D is uncertain. There are 12 residues in the CDR3. The V gene lost 5 bases and the J gene lost 0 bases, with 5 bases spanning the gap. Germline-derived CDR1 and CDR2 are GTSNPN and SVGIG (reference sequence). CDR3 DNA: TGTGCCTGGGGCGATAGCAATCAGCCCCAGCATTTT. This translates into CAWGDSNQPQHF.

This chain connects TRBV19 to TRBJ2-2; D may be TRBD2 (5 bases). Germline V lookup: CDR1 LNHDA, CDR2 SQIVND (reference sequence). Trimming removed 3 bases at V and 4 bases at J, with 12 bases between. The CDR3 contains 15 residues. The CDR3 sequence is CASSIPGGSTGELFF. DNA of the CDR3: TGTGCCAGTAGTATTCCGGGCGGGTCCACCGGGGAGCTGTTTTTT.